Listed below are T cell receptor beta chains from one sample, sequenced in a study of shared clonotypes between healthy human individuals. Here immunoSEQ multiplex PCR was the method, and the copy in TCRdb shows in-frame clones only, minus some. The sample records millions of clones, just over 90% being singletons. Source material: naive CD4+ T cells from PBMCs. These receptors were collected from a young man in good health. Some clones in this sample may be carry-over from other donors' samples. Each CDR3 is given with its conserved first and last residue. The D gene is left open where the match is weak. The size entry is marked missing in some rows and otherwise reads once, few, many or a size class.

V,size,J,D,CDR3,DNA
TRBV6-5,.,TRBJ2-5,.,CASGRPQQETQYF,TGTGCCAGCGGGAGACCGCAGCAAGAGACCCAGTACTTC
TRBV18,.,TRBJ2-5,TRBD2,CASCTPGGRSETQYF,TGTGCCAGCTGTACGCCGGGCGGGAGGTCCGAGACCCAGTACTTC
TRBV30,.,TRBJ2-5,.,CAWSGSGQETQYF,TGTGCCTGGAGTGGGAGCGGCCAAGAGACCCAGTACTTC
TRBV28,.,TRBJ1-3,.,CASSKGVTIYF,TGTGCCAGCAGTAAGGGAGTCACCATATATTTT
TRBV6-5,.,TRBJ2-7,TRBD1,CASSYRTGASYEQYF,TGTGCCAGCAGTTACCGGACAGGGGCATCCTACGAGCAGTACTTC
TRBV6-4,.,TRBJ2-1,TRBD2,CASSLGGRAGNEQFF,TGTGCCAGCAGTCTCGGCGGGAGGGCCGGGAATGAGCAGTTCTTC
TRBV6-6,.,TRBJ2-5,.,CASSYPPGVKETQYF,TGTGCCAGCAGTTATCCTCCGGGGGTGAAAGAGACCCAGTACTTC
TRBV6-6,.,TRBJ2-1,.,CATVGQANEQFF,TGTGCCACCGTCGGCCAGGCCAATGAGCAGTTCTTC
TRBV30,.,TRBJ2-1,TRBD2,CAWKLAGTSNEQFF,TGTGCCTGGAAACTAGCGGGGACTTCCAATGAGCAGTTCTTC
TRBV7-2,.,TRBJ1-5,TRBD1,CASSIGQGEHQPQHF,TGTGCCAGCAGCATTGGACAGGGGGAACATCAGCCCCAGCATTTT
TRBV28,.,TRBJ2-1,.,CASTTSSYNEQFF,TGTGCCAGCACAACTAGCTCCTACAATGAGCAGTTCTTC
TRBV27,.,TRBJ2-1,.,CASSLSRRVFTNEQFF,TGTGCCAGCAGTTTATCCAGGAGGGTCTTTACCAATGAGCAGTTCTTC
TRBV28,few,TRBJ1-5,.,CASTPPGRGNQPQHF,TGTGCCAGCACCCCTCCGGGCAGGGGCAATCAGCCCCAGCATTTT
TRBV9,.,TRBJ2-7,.,CASSAHPGGRSSYEQYF,TGTGCCAGCAGCGCACACCCCGGGGGCCGAAGCTCCTACGAGCAGTACTTC
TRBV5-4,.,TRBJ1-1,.,CASSLETGTEAFF,TGTGCCAGCAGCTTGGAAACAGGTACTGAAGCTTTCTTT
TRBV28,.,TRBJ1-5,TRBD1,CASSLPGQGALQPQHF,TGTGCCAGCAGTCTACCGGGACAGGGGGCACTTCAGCCCCAGCATTTT
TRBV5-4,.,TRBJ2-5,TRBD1,CASSSGQAQETQYF,TGTGCCAGCAGCTCTGGACAGGCCCAAGAGACCCAGTACTTC
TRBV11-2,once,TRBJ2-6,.,CASSYNWQGYSGANVLTF,TGTGCCAGCAGCTACAATTGGCAGGGCTACTCTGGGGCCAACGTCCTGACTTTC
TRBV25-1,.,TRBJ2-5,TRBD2,CASSEGRSSGEQETQYF,TGTGCCAGCAGTGAGGGTCGGAGTAGCGGGGAACAAGAGACCCAGTACTTC
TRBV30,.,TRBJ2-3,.,CAWSVGPGAADTQYF,TGTGCCTGGAGTGTAGGCCCGGGAGCTGCAGATACGCAGTATTTT
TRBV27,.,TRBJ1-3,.,CASSLSVAGSGNTIYF,TGTGCCAGCAGTTTATCGGTCGCAGGCAGTGGAAACACCATATATTTT
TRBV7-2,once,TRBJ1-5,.,CASSPEGTVNQPQHF,TGTGCCAGCAGCCCAGAGGGGACCGTCAATCAGCCCCAGCATTTT
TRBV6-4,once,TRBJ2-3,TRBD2,CASSDGASGRLDTQYF,TGTGCCAGCAGTGACGGCGCTAGCGGGAGATTAGATACGCAGTATTTT
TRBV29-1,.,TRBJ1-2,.,CSVGVGANYGYTF,TGCAGCGTGGGCGTGGGGGCGAACTATGGCTACACCTTC
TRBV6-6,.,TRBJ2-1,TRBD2,CASRSSGNPYNEQFF,TGTGCCAGCAGATCTAGCGGTAACCCCTACAATGAGCAGTTCTTC